One sample yielded the 13 T cell receptor beta chains listed below, sequenced in a study of post-analysis software for immune sequencing data. Study-level findings and limits: TRBV segments more frequent in patients than in controls numbered roughly 5 and included TRBV5-6, TRBV5-1 and TRBV20-1.

The TCR beta cDNA libraries carried unique molecular identifiers. TCRdb independently ran MiXCR on the PCR reads; one entry per CDR3 protein. The profile shows about 540,000 distinct CDR3 sequences, approximately 34% of them singletons. These receptors' targets are unknown. The sample taken for sequencing was blood. These receptors were taken from a girl aged 2-17 years with multiple sclerosis.

The genes are TRBV27 and TRBJ2-6; 7 nucleotides line up with TRBD1. V was clipped by 5 bases and J by 0 bases; unmatched bases: 4. Per the germline V gene, CDR1 is MNHEY and CDR2 is SMNVEV (reference sequence). The CDR3 spans 16 residues. Written as DNA, the CDR3 is TGTGCCAGCAGTATCTCAGGGGGCTCTGGGGCCAACGTCCTGACTTTC. It codes for CASSISGGSGANVLTF. The whole variable domain, remainder taken from reference TRBV27 and TRBJ2-6, is EAQVTQNPRYLITVTGKKLTVTCSQNMNHEYMSWYRQDPGLGLRQIYYSMNVEVTDKGDVPEGYKVSRKEKRNFPLILESPSPNQTSLYFCASSISGGSGANVLTFGAGSRLTVL.

In its sample, this clonotype was seen a few times. The chain carries TRBV27 and TRBJ2-3; D not resolved. Germline loops: CDR1 MNHEY, CDR2 SMNVEV (reference sequence). The CDR3 sequence is 11 residues long. V shed 9 bases and J shed 8 bases, with 12 bases lying between them. The CDR3 DNA is TGTGCCAGACACCCCCAGGCTACGCAGTATTTT. Its translation: CARHPQATQYF.

The chain has TRBV10-3 and TRBJ1-2, with D possibly TRBD1 on 5 matching bases. Trimming stripped 6 bases from V and 7 bases from J, with 9 bases between. Germline-derived CDR1 and CDR2 are ENHRY and SYGVKD. This CDR3 is 11 amino acids long. The CDR3 is CAISRDAGYTF. CDR3 DNA: TGTGCCATCAGCAGGGACGCTGGCTACACCTTC.

This rearrangement joins TRBV25-1 to TRBJ2-3; D call uncertain. Germline assignment: CDR1 MGHDK and CDR2 SYGVNS. V was shortened by 6 bases and J by 6 bases, with 16 bases between the two germline ends. The CDR3 is 14 residues long. CDR3 in amino acids: CASSAVQHLDTQYF. The DNA of the CDR3 is TGTGCCAGCAGCGCCGTCCAACACTTGGATACGCAGTATTTT.

This clonotype was observed many times. This CDR3 is CASSPGDRGNEQYF. The CDR3 nucleotides read TGCGCCAGCAGCCCCGGGGACAGGGGCAACGAGCAGTACTTC. The rearrangement joins TRBV5-1 to TRBJ2-7; 10 positions match TRBD1. CDR1 is SGHRS and CDR2 is YFSETQ in the germline V gene. CDR3 length: 14 amino acids. J lost 5 bases, V lost 4 bases, and 6 bases had no gene match.

This clonotype was detected only a few times. This chain joins TRBV9 and TRBJ1-2; D unclear. V was clipped by 0 bases and J by 6 bases, with 15 bases between them. The CDR3 loop spans 15 amino acids. The germline V gene has CDR1 SGDLS and CDR2 YYNGEE. The CDR3 loop is CASSVDGDIENGYTF. CDR3 nucleotide sequence: TGTGCCAGCAGCGTAGATGGGGATATCGAGAATGGCTACACCTTC.

This clonotype has just a few counts. V gene TRBV6-5 combines with J gene TRBJ2-5, with 10 positions matching TRBD2. The CDR3 has 16 amino acids. V dropped 5 bases and J dropped 7; count of bases not matched to a gene: 13. The germline V gene has CDR1 MNHEY and CDR2 SVGAGI. CDR3: CASSKSSGGFPGTQYF. The DNA for the CDR3 is TGTGCCAGCAGTAAATCTAGCGGGGGCTTTCCGGGGACCCAGTACTTC.

The CDR3 sequence is CASSFGLAFTDVEYF. The CDR3 DNA is TGTGCCAGCAGTTTTGGCCTAGCATTCACAGATGTGGAGTATTTT. This rearrangement joins TRBV12-3 or TRBV12-4 to TRBJ2-3, with D possibly being TRBD2 (5 bases). The CDR3 has 15 amino acids. The V gene lost 3 bases and the J gene lost 13 bases, with 23 bases spanning the gap.

Details on this clonotype: A much larger clonotype is one base distant, so this may be a read error. The chain recombines TRBV5-5 with TRBJ1-5, with 8 bases aligning to TRBD1. Germline V lookup: CDR1 SGHKS, CDR2 YYEKEE (reference sequence). The CDR3 contains 13 residues. CDR3 sequence reads: CASSLQGDQSQHF. CDR3 DNA sequence: TGTGCCAGCAGCTTACAGGGGGATCAGTCCCAGCATTTT.

The chain is built from TRBV5-1 and TRBJ2-2; D is unclear. Germline loops: CDR1 SGHRS, CDR2 YFSETQ. The CDR3 loop spans 15 amino acids. V lost 0 bases, J lost 1 base, and 7 bases lay in between. For the CDR3, the DNA is TGCGCCAGCAGCTTGGGCTCGGGGAACACCGGGGAGCTGTTTTTT. This translates into CASSLGSGNTGELFF.

This chain connects TRBV7-9 to TRBJ1-2; D unresolved. V lost 5 bases and J 8 bases, leaving 15 bases between the germline ends. The germline gives CDR1 SEHNR, CDR2 FQNEAQ (reference sequence). There are 13 residues in the CDR3. CDR3 sequence: CASSPPDEYGYTF. The DNA for the CDR3 is TGTGCCAGCAGCCCCCCGGACGAGTACGGCTACACCTTC.

V is TRBV20-1 and J is TRBJ2-7, with D perhaps TRBD1 or TRBD2 (6 bases each). There are 17 residues in the CDR3. CDR1 is DFQATT and CDR2 is SNEGSKA in the germline V gene (reference sequence). Trimming took 0 bases from V and 3 from J, leaving 21 bases between them. As DNA, the CDR3 is TGCAGTGCTAGAGATCCCCTACAGGGTCTCGGGGGCTACGAGCAGTACTTC. Translating it yields CSARDPLQGLGGYEQYF.

This clonotype appeared a single time. The chain uses TRBV20-1 and TRBJ2-4; D is perhaps TRBD2 (6 bases). The CDR3 consists of 11 residues. V was pared by 7 bases and J by 5 bases, with 9 bases between. The germline V gene encodes CDR1 DFQATT and CDR2 SNEGSKA (reference sequence). CDR3 in amino acids: CSGLGENIQYF. Here the CDR3 DNA reads TGCAGTGGACTAGGGGAAAACATTCAGTACTTC.